Below, 15 T cell receptor beta chains from the same sample are listed, as sequenced in a study of T cells after yellow fever vaccination. TCRdb processed the 5' RACE reads anew with MiXCR; each CDR3 protein has one entry. The table includes 300,000 or so distinct CDR3 sequences, roughly 8.4% detected once. The sequencing here drew on PBMCs, taken about 41 days after the first yellow fever vaccination. These TCRs come from a man aged 18-30 years who received the YFV17D yellow fever vaccine.

This clonotype showed up many times. CDR3 coding DNA: TGCAGTGCTAGTGGGGGCAGTGGAAACACCATATATTTT. Translated: CSASGGSGNTIYF. This chain uses TRBV20-1 with TRBJ1-3; TRBD1 might be the D (6 bases). The CDR3 covers 13 residues. V was pared by 3 bases and J by 3 bases, with 9 bases between. Germline values: CDR1 DFQATT, CDR2 SNEGSKA (reference sequence).

In this sample, this clonotype turned up a few times. The rearrangement links TRBV10-3 to TRBJ1-5; 7 nucleotides match TRBD1. The CDR3 has 14 residues. Germline trimming cut 6 bases from V and 5 bases from J; bases unmatched to any gene: 7. Germline CDR1 reads ENHRY; CDR2 reads SYGVKD. The CDR3 coding sequence is TGTGCCATCAGCCAGACAGGGTTCGATCAGCCCCAGCATTTT. Its protein is CAISQTGFDQPQHF.

This clonotype was observed a few times. This chain connects TRBV7-3 to TRBJ2-2, with D unclear. CDR1 is SGHTA, CDR2 FQGTGA, per germline. The germline V and J ends were trimmed by 5 bases and 14 bases, with 15 bases remaining between them. The length of the CDR3 is 12 residues. CDR3 in DNA: TGTGCCAGCAGCCCCATAGAAGGGATACTGTTTTTT. Its protein product is CASSPIEGILFF.

This clonotype was seen more than once but under ten times. The genes are TRBV10-3 and TRBJ2-1, with a tentative D call TRBD1 (6 bases). The germline V gene encodes CDR1 ENHRY and CDR2 SYGVKD. The V end was cut by 0 bases, the J end by 2 bases, with 8 bases between. The CDR3 sequence is 15 residues long. The CDR3 here is CAISESAGAYNEQFF. In nucleotides, the CDR3 is TGTGCCATCAGTGAGTCAGCAGGGGCCTACAATGAGCAGTTCTTC.

The rearrangement joins TRBV5-1 to TRBJ1-5; tentative D call: TRBD1 (5 bases). V shed 3 bases and J shed 3 bases, with 13 bases lying between them. CDR1 and CDR2 from the germline V gene are SGHRS and YFSETQ. The CDR3 runs to 15 residues. CDR3 sequence reads: CASSSTGTDNQPQHF. The CDR3 DNA reads as TGCGCCAGCAGCTCAACCGGGACTGACAATCAGCCCCAGCATTTT.

In its sample, this clonotype was seen a few times. The V and J genes are TRBV5-6 and TRBJ2-7, with TRBD1 matching 8 bases. V lost 0 bases and J lost 6; bases outside the gene matches: 5. The CDR3 has 14 amino acids. Germline loops: CDR1 SGHDT, CDR2 YYEEEE. The CDR3 is CASSLVAGGGEQYF. In nucleotides, the CDR3 is TGTGCCAGCAGCTTGGTAGCAGGGGGCGGCGAGCAGTACTTC.

The rearrangement joins TRBV7-8 to TRBJ2-7, with D perhaps matching TRBD1 (6 bases). Trimming left V 7 bases short and J 0 bases short, with 13 bases between. The germline CDR1 and CDR2 sequences are SGHVS and FQNEAQ. This CDR3 is built from 14 residues. The CDR3 sequence: CASNPTGPSYEQYF. CDR3 DNA: TGTGCCAGCAACCCCACAGGGCCCTCCTACGAGCAGTACTTC.

A remark on this clonotype: This may come from a read error, since a much larger clone is one base off. The chain employs TRBV6-5 and TRBJ2-3, with D tentatively TRBD2 (6 bases). Germline V CDR1 and CDR2: MNHEY, SVGAGI. V was clipped by 7 bases and J by 9 bases, with 14 bases between them. This CDR3 comprises 12 residues. DNA for the CDR3: TGTGCCAGCAATTCGACTAGTAGGACGCAGTATTTT. Protein product: CASNSTSRTQYF.

V and J are TRBV4-1 and TRBJ2-3; TRBD2 aligns across 10 bases. The CDR3 is 16 residues long. Germline lookup yields CDR1 MGHRA and CDR2 YSYEKL. Trimming took 0 bases from V and 4 from J; bases not matched to a gene: 4. CDR3 loop: CASSQEPAGGPDTQYF. CDR3 sequence (DNA): TGCGCCAGCAGCCAAGAACCAGCGGGGGGGCCAGATACGCAGTATTTT.

This clonotype was seen at least ten times. CDR3 protein: CASTRTGGDEQYF. CDR3 in DNA: TGTGCCAGCACCCGGACAGGGGGCGACGAGCAGTACTTC. The V call is TRBV7-2, the J call TRBJ2-7; 11 bases line up with TRBD1. CDR1 is SGHTA, CDR2 FQGNSA, per germline. V shed 7 bases, J shed 5 bases, and the junction held 4 bases outside the gene matches. This CDR3 has 13 amino acids. The entire variable domain, with the rest obtained from reference TRBV7-2 and TRBJ2-7, is as follows: GAGVSQSPSNKVTEKGKDVELRCDPISGHTALYWYRQSLGQGLEFLIYFQGNSAPDKSGLPSDRFSAERTGGSVSTLTIQRTQQEDSAVYLCASTRTGGDEQYFGPGTRLTVT.

This clonotype was counted many times. This chain joins TRBV16 and TRBJ2-7; the D gene is possibly TRBD1 (5 bases). The germline V gene has CDR1 KGHSY and CDR2 FQNENV. This CDR3 region has 16 residues. Trimming cost V 0 bases and J 1 base, with 13 bases left between them. DNA for the CDR3: TGTGCCAGCAGCCAATCGGTCCAGGGCTCGTCCTACGAGCAGTACGTC. Amino acids: CASSQSVQGSSYEQYV.

This clonotype has only a few counts. The chain uses TRBV7-8 and TRBJ1-3; a possible D gene is TRBD1 (5 bases). CDR1 and CDR2 (germline): SGHVS, FQNEAQ. V lost 2 bases to trimming and J lost 3 bases, with 11 bases between them. The CDR3 loop spans 15 amino acids. This CDR3 is CASSLQRGLGNTIYF. The CDR3 coding sequence is TGTGCCAGCAGCTTACAACGGGGACTTGGAAACACCATATATTTT. The variable domain in full, with the rest retrieved from reference TRBV7-8 and TRBJ1-3, is GAGVSQSPRYKVAKRGQDVALRCDPISGHVSLFWYQQALGQGPEFLTYFQNEAQLDKSGLPSDRFFAERPEGSVSTLKIQRTQQEDSAVYLCASSLQRGLGNTIYFGEGSWLTVV.

This clonotype showed up just a few times. This sequence joins TRBV7-9 and TRBJ1-5; TRBD1 might be the D (5 bases). The germline V and J ends were trimmed by 4 bases and 10 bases, with 11 bases remaining between them. CDR3 length: 12 residues. The germline gives CDR1 SEHNR, CDR2 FQNEAQ (reference sequence). CDR3 bases: TGTGCCAGCAGCTGGGGCGAAACACCCCAGCATTTT. Protein sequence: CASSWGETPQHF.

This rearrangement joins TRBV5-1 to TRBJ2-3; weak D call: TRBD2 (5 bases). V gave up 1 base and J gave up 1 base, with 10 bases separating them. Germline CDR1 and CDR2: SGHRS and YFSETQ. The CDR3 totals 15 residues. CDR3 bases: TGCGCCAGCAGCTTGCTTCCAGCGGGCACAGATACGCAGTATTTT. Translating it yields CASSLLPAGTDTQYF.

This clonotype occurred a few times. The rearrangement joins TRBV6-2 or TRBV6-3 to TRBJ2-7; D may correspond to TRBD1 or TRBD2 (5 bases each). CDR3 length: 13 residues. The germline gives CDR1 MNHEY, CDR2 SVGEGT. Deletions cut 7 bases from V and 3 bases from J, with 13 bases between. The CDR3 DNA reads as TGTGCCAGCAAGGGGACGGCACACTACGAGCAGTACTTC. This sequence encodes CASKGTAHYEQYF.